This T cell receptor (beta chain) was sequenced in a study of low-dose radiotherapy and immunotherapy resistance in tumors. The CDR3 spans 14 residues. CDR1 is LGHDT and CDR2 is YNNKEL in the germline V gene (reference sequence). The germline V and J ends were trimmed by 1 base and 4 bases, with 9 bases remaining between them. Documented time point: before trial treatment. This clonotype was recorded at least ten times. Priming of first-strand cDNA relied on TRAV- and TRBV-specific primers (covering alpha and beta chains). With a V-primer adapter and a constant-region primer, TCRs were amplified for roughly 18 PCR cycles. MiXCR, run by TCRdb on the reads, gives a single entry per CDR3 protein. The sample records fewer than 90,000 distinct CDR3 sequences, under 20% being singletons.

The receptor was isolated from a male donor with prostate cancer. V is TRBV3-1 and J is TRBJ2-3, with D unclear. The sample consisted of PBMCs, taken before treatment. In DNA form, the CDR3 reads TGTGCCAGCAGCCAAGCGAATTTTCCAGATACGCAGTATTTT. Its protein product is CASSQANFPDTQYF.